This T cell receptor (beta chain) was captured by sequencing in a study of vaccination and CD4 T cells after COVID-19 (dated by TCRdb to the early 2020s). Context from the whole study: The convalescent cohort included six males and four females, with two Hispanic individuals, seven Caucasians, two Asians and one multiracial person. Two doses of either the Pfizer-BioNTech BNT162b2 vaccine (n=8) or the Moderna mRNA-1273 vaccine (n=2) were administered to participants. Post-COVID blood samples from convalescent patients were collected a median of 101 days after diagnosis, with a range of roughly 30 to 170 days. Post-vaccine blood samples were collected a median of around 70 days after the second vaccine dose, ranging from about 13 to 250 days. Culture stimuli were overlapping spike peptide pools from SARS-CoV-2 and from the common cold coronaviruses HCoV-NL63, HCoV-OC43 and HCoV-229E. As controls, cultures received a CEFX viral epitope pool (the positive control), an HIV-1 Nef peptide pool (the negative control), or no peptide at all. In around 10 COVID-19 convalescent patients and a few infection-naive healthy vaccine recipients, researchers compared the spike-specific CD4+ TCR repertoire from before mRNA vaccination with the repertoire from after. The paper as a whole reports these results and caveats: Relatively few convalescent patients were included in the study, and early timepoints after natural infection were not analyzed. In convalescent patients, a median about 90% of post-vaccine SARS-CoV-2-reactive clones were detected only after vaccination, and vaccine-specific priming was suggested by this finding. The median count of SARS-CoV-2-reactive clonotypes went up from 21 after infection to roughly 38 after vaccination, although the change was not significant. Of the vaccine-specific clones in convalescent patients, 304 of 307, or nearly all, reacted only to SARS-CoV-2 spike and did not cross-react with common cold coronaviruses.

This clonotype appeared once. The specificity of this receptor is unknown. Per-base quality was not reported, and no clone a single base away is much larger than it. Evidence from one read is weak. Libraries were constructed by PCR. TCR sequencing of DNA from cultured CD4+ T cells used the Oncomine TCR Beta short-read assay at the Johns Hopkins FTIC core. Genomic DNA was extracted from the cultured CD4+ T cells with the QIAamp micro DNA kit. Oncomine TCR Beta libraries made from cultured CD4+ T cells were pooled using unique dual indexes and sequenced on an Illumina iSeq 100. Per the source publication's procedure: Non-productive sequences were removed, and CDR3s not starting with C, not ending with F or W, or shorter than 7 amino acids were discarded. Antigen-specific clonotypes were identified with the MANAFEST web application by comparing peptide-stimulated wells with reference and other culture wells. Positive clones required FDR below 0.05, an odds ratio above 5, and productive frequency above 0.1% in at least two of three replicate wells. Cross-reactive clonotypes were defined as significantly expanded in both SARS-CoV-2 spike wells and at least one common cold coronavirus spike condition. CDR3 homology was assessed with Levenshtein distances (stringdist) and unrooted phylogenetic trees (ape) in R version 3.6.1. In-frame beta chains were kept once TCRdb had trimmed the public reads at Q25 with fastp and called clones with MiXCR. Identical CDR3 proteins give one entry, which carries the most common genes and DNA. Here the V and J calls rest on TCRdb's processing, not on the authors' analysis. The table for this sample lists about 18,000 distinct CDR3 sequences; roughly 73% of them were counted only once. Around 17% of the sample belongs to the ten largest clones.

Germline trimming: 4 bases from V, 1 base from J; junction bases outside gene matches: 5. Taken from cysteine to phenylalanine, the CDR3 has 15 residues. The read is trimmed to its CDR3 DNA, 45 bases read in frame from base 1. According to the germline V gene (reference sequence), CDR1 reads SGHNT and CDR2 reads YYREEE. This specimen's treatment or condition label, interpreted: roughly 11-day PBMC culture with coronavirus spike peptide pools or control peptides (ViraFEST assay). To expand antigen-specific T cells with peptide pools and then pick out the expanded clonotypes through TCR sequencing, the study relied on the ViraFEST assay. Negative nucleocapsid antibody tests taken both before and after vaccination confirmed that the healthy vaccine recipients had no prior SARS-CoV-2 infection. Each well held 2.1 million or so PBMCs cultured in IMDM containing roughly 5.5% human AB serum and approximately 9.4 IU/ml IL-2, with approximately 9.2 ug/ml peptide pools added. On days 3 and 7, half of the culture medium was replaced with fresh IL-2-containing medium. After roughly 11 days of culture, CD4+ T cells were isolated by negative selection with the EasySep CD4+ T cell isolation kit. Ficoll-Paque Plus gradient centrifugation was used to isolate PBMCs from whole blood, and the isolated PBMCs were then either used fresh or cryopreserved at -140C. Culture conditions were generally each tested in triplicate wells.

The rearranged chain carries TRBV5-4 and TRBJ1-1; 9 bases in the junction line up with TRBD1. Sample: CD4+ T cells from blood, cultured in vitro, taken after SARS-CoV-2 vaccination. This receptor was identified in a human donor who received a COVID-19 vaccine. The nucleotide sequence is TGTGCCAGCAGCGATGCGGGACAGGGGAACACTGAAGCTTTCTTT. Protein translation: CASSDAGQGNTEAFF.